What follows are 8 T cell receptor beta chains derived from one specimen sequenced in a study of T cells in Graves' hyperthyroidism and ophthalmopathy. Amplification of TCR beta CDR3 regions used RNA as the template. HTBI primers were employed in a first-round RT-PCR of the TCR CDR3. TCRdb processed the multiplex PCR reads anew with MiXCR; each CDR3 protein has one entry. The sample has hundreds of thousands of distinct CDR3 sequences; 14% are singletons. Material: blood. Receptor source: a woman between 18 and 29 years old with Graves' hyperthyroidism.

This clonotype occurred many times. The gene calls are TRBV6-1 and TRBJ2-5; 7 bases are a match to TRBD2. The V gene end was trimmed by 10 bases and the J gene end by 2 bases; junction bases not matched to a gene: 7. The CDR3 has 13 residues. The germline V gene encodes CDR1 MNHNS and CDR2 SASEGT. In DNA, the CDR3 is TGTGCCACCGGAGTGGGGGGGCAAGAGACCCAGTACTTC. Translation: CATGVGGQETQYF.

This chain joins TRBV6-2 or TRBV6-3 and TRBJ2-7, with 12 nucleotides matching TRBD2. CDR3 length equals 17 residues. The J segment lost 2 bases and the V segment lost 6 bases, leaving 11 bases of the junction unmatched. Germline V gene sequence: CDR1 MNHEY, CDR2 SVGEGT. DNA of the CDR3: TGTGCCAGCAGCTGTCCCGGGACTAGCGGGTCCACCTACGAGCAGTACTTC. It codes for CASSCPGTSGSTYEQYF.

This clonotype has only a few counts. The V call is TRBV7-9, the J call TRBJ1-1; D is possibly TRBD1 (5 bases). CDR3 length: 15 residues. V lost 1 base and J lost 5, with 14 bases in between. Germline V gene sequence: CDR1 SEHNR, CDR2 FQNEAQ (reference sequence). The DNA of the CDR3 is TGTGCCAGCAGCTTAGAGGGGCAGGGTACGACTGAAGCTTTCTTT. Amino acid sequence: CASSLEGQGTTEAFF. Based on the CDR3 plus reference TRBV7-9 and TRBJ1-1, the full variable domain is DTGVSQNPRHKITKRGQNVTFRCDPISEHNRLYWYRQTLGQGPEFLTYFQNEAQLEKSRLLSDRFSAERPKGSFSTLEIQRTEQGDSAMYLCASSLEGQGTTEAFFGQGTRLTVV.

Ten or more counts support this clonotype. The gene calls are TRBV29-1 and TRBJ2-3; weak D call: TRBD1 (6 bases). V lost 1 base and J lost 4, with 24 bases in between. This CDR3 spans 18 amino acids. Per germline, CDR1 SQVTM and CDR2 ANQGSEA. CDR3 sequence reads: CSVEAGPINRVHADTQYF. The CDR3 DNA sequence: TGCAGCGTTGAAGCAGGGCCAATAAACAGGGTGCACGCAGATACGCAGTATTTT.

This clonotype appeared many times. V gene TRBV27 combines with J gene TRBJ2-5, with 14 bases lining up with TRBD2. V lost 5 bases, J lost 9 bases, and 14 bases stayed unmatched. The length of the CDR3 is 17 residues. Germline lookup yields CDR1 MNHEY and CDR2 SMNVEV (reference sequence). The CDR3 nucleotides are TGTGCCAGCAGTCCGCGCGCCGGGACTAGCGGGAGCTGGGCCCAGTACTTC. Translated: CASSPRAGTSGSWAQYF.

Points on this clonotype: Just one base apart from a much larger clone, this may be a read error. This chain uses TRBV12-3 or TRBV12-4 with TRBJ1-6, with a tentative D call TRBD1 (5 bases). The CDR3 has 19 residues. Trimming cost V 6 bases and J 0 bases, with 21 bases left between them. CDR3 protein: CASRRGEQGHNSYNSPLHF. CDR3 nucleotide sequence: TGTGCCAGCAGGCGTGGGGAGCAGGGTCATAACTCCTATAATTCACCCCTCCACTTT.

At least ten counts were recorded for this clonotype. The rearrangement links TRBV7-2 to TRBJ2-7, with D uncertain. The CDR3 totals 12 residues. Looked up from germline, CDR1 is SGHTA and CDR2 is FQGNSA. Between the trimmed V and J ends, which lost 4 bases and 2 bases, there was a span of 6 bases. This chain's CDR3 is CASSSTTYEQYF. The CDR3 nucleotides read TGTGCCAGCAGCTCCACCACCTACGAGCAGTACTTC.

This clonotype occurred a few times. This sequence joins TRBV27 and TRBJ2-7, with 8 bases lining up with TRBD1. This CDR3 is 13 amino acids long. CDR1 is MNHEY, CDR2 SMNVEV, per germline (reference sequence). Trimming at V came to 8 bases and at J to 1 base, leaving 4 bases not matched to a gene. The CDR3, as DNA: TGTGCCAGCTCGGACAGGGAATCCTACGAGCAGTACTTC. It is translated as CASSDRESYEQYF.